A selection of T cell receptor beta chains follows, all from one sample in a study of shared clonotypes between healthy human individuals. TCRdb's copy holds only in-frame clones and misses some; the assay was immunoSEQ multiplex PCR. The sample yields more than 850,000 clones, approximately 80% seen once. What was sequenced was memory CD4+ T cells from PBMCs. These receptors all stem from a man younger than 30 in good health. Some clones in this sample may be carry-over from other donors' samples. CDR3s include the opening cysteine and the closing phenylalanine or tryptophan. The order of the fields is CDR3 length, J gene, clone size, V gene, D gene, CDR3 DNA, CDR3 protein. A D gene is named only where the DNA matches it firmly. Not every row has a clone size; where given, it reads once, few, many or a size class.

length: 16; J: TRBJ2-5; size: NA; V: TRBV4-2; D: TRBD2; DNA: TGTGCCAGCAGCCCCTTGATAGCGGGTTACCAAGAGACCCAGTACTTC; CDR3: CASSPLIAGYQETQYF
length: 11; J: TRBJ2-1; size: NA; V: TRBV7-2; D: NA; DNA: TGTGCCAGCAGCTCTTTAGTTGCGACGTTCTTC; CDR3: CASSSLVATFF
length: 17; J: TRBJ1-1; size: few; V: TRBV9; D: TRBD1; DNA: TGTGCCAGCAGCGTAGATCCTACGAGAGGGGGCCGAACTGAAGCTTTCTTT; CDR3: CASSVDPTRGGRTEAFF
length: 14; J: TRBJ2-7; size: NA; V: TRBV6-5; D: NA; DNA: TGTGCCAGCAGTTCAGGCTTCCGACCTTACGAGCAGTACTTC; CDR3: CASSSGFRPYEQYF
length: 13; J: TRBJ1-2; size: NA; V: TRBV5-1; D: TRBD1; DNA: TGCGCCAGCAGACGGGACAGGGTGAATGGCTACACCTTC; CDR3: CASRRDRVNGYTF
length: 14; J: TRBJ2-1; size: once; V: TRBV11-2; D: NA; DNA: TGTGCCAGCAGCTTAAGGTTGGGGAGTAATGAGCAGTTCTTC; CDR3: CASSLRLGSNEQFF
length: 16; J: TRBJ2-1; size: NA; V: TRBV7-6; D: NA; DNA: TGTGCCAGCAGCTCCCAGCCGGGAGTCCCCTACAATGAGCAGTTCTTC; CDR3: CASSSQPGVPYNEQFF
length: 12; J: TRBJ2-1; size: NA; V: TRBV7-3; D: NA; DNA: TGTGCCAGCAGCTTAAGTCAGGGGTTGCAGTTCTTC; CDR3: CASSLSQGLQFF
length: 15; J: TRBJ2-1; size: NA; V: TRBV6-1; D: NA; DNA: TGTGCCAGCAGTGTGTTCGCAGAAGGAAACAATGAGCAGTTCTTC; CDR3: CASSVFAEGNNEQFF
length: 15; J: TRBJ1-1; size: NA; V: TRBV7-2; D: NA; DNA: TGTGCCAGCAGCTTAGTCTGGGGGGCGGACACTGAAGCTTTCTTT; CDR3: CASSLVWGADTEAFF
length: 16; J: TRBJ2-5; size: NA; V: TRBV4-1; D: NA; DNA: TGCGCCAGCAGCCTACAAGGGGCACCACCGGGGGAGACCCAGTACTTC; CDR3: CASSLQGAPPGETQYF
length: 11; J: TRBJ1-4; size: many; V: TRBV30; D: NA; DNA: TGTGCCTGGAGTGGGGGGGAAAAACTGTTTTTT; CDR3: CAWSGGEKLFF
length: 13; J: TRBJ2-3; size: once; V: TRBV27; D: TRBD2; DNA: TGTGCCAGCAGACCCACTGCGGGAGGCACGCAGTATTTT; CDR3: CASRPTAGGTQYF
length: 13; J: TRBJ1-5; size: NA; V: TRBV10-3; D: NA; DNA: TGTGCCATCAGTGTCGGAGAAAATCAGCCCCAGCATTTT; CDR3: CAISVGENQPQHF
length: 13; J: TRBJ2-5; size: NA; V: TRBV11-2; D: NA; DNA: TGTGCCAGCAGTGCACAGCTCCAAGAGACCCAGTACTTC; CDR3: CASSAQLQETQYF
length: 13; J: TRBJ2-2; size: once; V: TRBV28; D: NA; DNA: TGTGCCAGCAGTTTTTCAGCGGGCGGGGAGCTGTTTTTT; CDR3: CASSFSAGGELFF
length: 14; J: TRBJ2-5; size: NA; V: TRBV7-9; D: NA; DNA: TGTGCCAGCAGCCCTAGCGTCCCCCAAGAGACCCAGTACTTC; CDR3: CASSPSVPQETQYF
length: 15; J: TRBJ1-3; size: NA; V: TRBV7-8; D: NA; DNA: TGTGCCAGCAGCTTCCTCTCCACCACCCCGGGCACCATATATTTT; CDR3: CASSFLSTTPGTIYF
length: 20; J: TRBJ2-6; size: NA; V: TRBV19; D: TRBD2; DNA: TGTGCCAGTAGTAAGGGGGTATGGCGGGAGGGTGTAACTGGGGCCAACGTCCTGACTTTC; CDR3: CASSKGVWREGVTGANVLTF
length: 14; J: TRBJ2-4; size: NA; V: TRBV6-1; D: NA; DNA: TGTGCCAGCAGTGTGCAGGGTGGGGATGGCATTCAGTACTTC; CDR3: CASSVQGGDGIQYF
length: 15; J: TRBJ1-5; size: once; V: TRBV7-2; D: TRBD1; DNA: TGTGCCAGCAGCTTTAGGACAGGGGGTTCTCAGCCCCAGCATTTT; CDR3: CASSFRTGGSQPQHF
length: 13; J: TRBJ2-5; size: few; V: TRBV5-1; D: NA; DNA: TGCGCCAGCAGCGGCGGGCCCAAAGAGACCCAGTACTTC; CDR3: CASSGGPKETQYF
length: 15; J: TRBJ2-5; size: NA; V: TRBV15; D: NA; DNA: TGTGCCACCAGCAGAGATCTTGTCAGCCAAGAGACCCAGTACTTC; CDR3: CATSRDLVSQETQYF
length: 15; J: TRBJ2-7; size: NA; V: TRBV14; D: NA; DNA: TGTGCCAGCAGCCATTACCTAGCGCACCACTACGAGCAGTACTTC; CDR3: CASSHYLAHHYEQYF
length: 14; J: TRBJ2-5; size: NA; V: TRBV28; D: TRBD1; DNA: TGTGCCAGCAGTTTTACGGGACAGGGGGAGACCCAGTACTTC; CDR3: CASSFTGQGETQYF
length: 13; J: TRBJ2-7; size: NA; V: TRBV29-1; D: TRBD2; DNA: TGCAGCGTCGCCGGGACTAGTACCTACGAGCAGTACTTC; CDR3: CSVAGTSTYEQYF
length: 14; J: TRBJ1-5; size: NA; V: TRBV6-1; D: NA; DNA: TGTGCCAGCAACCAGTGGGGACGCAATCAGCCCCAGCATTTT; CDR3: CASNQWGRNQPQHF
length: 13; J: TRBJ2-1; size: NA; V: TRBV7-2; D: NA; DNA: TGTGCCAGCAGCTTACTGGCAGCCGGTGAGCAGTTCTTC; CDR3: CASSLLAAGEQFF
length: 14; J: TRBJ1-2; size: NA; V: TRBV6-1; D: TRBD1; DNA: TGTGCCAGCACCCGACAGGGGAATCACTATGGCTACACCTTC; CDR3: CASTRQGNHYGYTF
length: 15; J: TRBJ1-5; size: few; V: TRBV7-8; D: NA; DNA: TGTGCCAGCAGCTTAGAGGGGAGAAGCGGTCAGCCCCAGCATTTT; CDR3: CASSLEGRSGQPQHF
length: 13; J: TRBJ1-2; size: NA; V: TRBV6-6; D: TRBD1; DNA: TGTGCCAGCAGTTTGACAGGGCGCTATGGCTACACCTTC; CDR3: CASSLTGRYGYTF
length: 14; J: TRBJ2-7; size: NA; V: TRBV5-1; D: TRBD1; DNA: TGCGCCAGCAGCACCAGGGGGTTCCCCTACGAGCAGTACTTC; CDR3: CASSTRGFPYEQYF
length: 19; J: TRBJ2-2; size: few; V: TRBV7-9; D: TRBD2; DNA: TGTGCCAGCAGTACCGGGGTCCCGGGACTAGTGACGTACACCGGGGAGCTGTTTTTT; CDR3: CASSTGVPGLVTYTGELFF
length: 14; J: TRBJ2-7; size: NA; V: TRBV10-3; D: TRBD2; DNA: TGTGCCACCCTACCGACTAGCGGGAGTTACGAGCAGTACTTC; CDR3: CATLPTSGSYEQYF
length: 14; J: TRBJ2-1; size: NA; V: TRBV9; D: NA; DNA: TGTGCCAGCAGCGTAGGCCCGGGATGGAATGAGCAGTTCTTC; CDR3: CASSVGPGWNEQFF
length: 14; J: TRBJ2-1; size: NA; V: TRBV11-2; D: TRBD2; DNA: TGTGCCAGCAGCTTAGAGACTAGCGTCGATGAGCAGTTCTTC; CDR3: CASSLETSVDEQFF
length: 13; J: TRBJ1-2; size: NA; V: TRBV9; D: NA; DNA: TGTGCCAGCAGCGTAGAACCTGGGTATGGCTACACCTTC; CDR3: CASSVEPGYGYTF
length: 12; J: TRBJ1-2; size: NA; V: TRBV28; D: NA; DNA: TGTGCCAGCAATGAAGGGCAGCCGGGCTACACCTTC; CDR3: CASNEGQPGYTF
length: 16; J: TRBJ2-7; size: NA; V: TRBV4-1; D: NA; DNA: TGCGCCAGCAGCCAAGGTGAATCCGGGAGACTCTACGAGCAGTACTTC; CDR3: CASSQGESGRLYEQYF
length: 14; J: TRBJ2-5; size: NA; V: TRBV27; D: TRBD2; DNA: TGTGCCAGCAGCCCGGGACTAGCCGTAGAGACCCAGTACTTC; CDR3: CASSPGLAVETQYF
length: 17; J: TRBJ1-1; size: NA; V: TRBV19; D: NA; DNA: TGTGCCAGTAGTAAACGGGGACGGGAGGGGCCGAACACTGAAGCTTTCTTT; CDR3: CASSKRGREGPNTEAFF
length: 14; J: TRBJ2-1; size: NA; V: TRBV28; D: NA; DNA: TGTGCCAGCAGTACCACCCGACTGGTTAATGAGCAGTTCTTC; CDR3: CASSTTRLVNEQFF
length: 12; J: TRBJ2-1; size: NA; V: TRBV30; D: NA; DNA: TGTGCCTGGAGTCTGGCGCCCAATGAGCAGTTCTTC; CDR3: CAWSLAPNEQFF
length: 15; J: TRBJ1-1; size: NA; V: TRBV6-5; D: NA; DNA: TGTGCCAGCAGTTACTCTCGACGGATAAACACTGAAGCTTTCTTT; CDR3: CASSYSRRINTEAFF
length: 17; J: TRBJ2-7; size: many; V: TRBV28; D: NA; DNA: TGTGCCAGCAGCCATCAAGTCTCAGACCCTAATCACTACGAGCAGTACTTC; CDR3: CASSHQVSDPNHYEQYF
length: 15; J: TRBJ2-3; size: once; V: TRBV14; D: NA; DNA: TGTGCCAGCAGCACCGGGAGTAGGAGCACAGATACGCAGTATTTT; CDR3: CASSTGSRSTDTQYF
length: 14; J: TRBJ1-1; size: few; V: TRBV11-2; D: NA; DNA: TGTGCCAGCAGCTCAAGGTGGGGGGAGACTGAAGCTTTCTTT; CDR3: CASSSRWGETEAFF
length: 14; J: TRBJ1-2; size: once; V: TRBV5-6; D: NA; DNA: TGTGCCAGCAGCCCACTGACAGGAGGTTATGGCTACACCTTC; CDR3: CASSPLTGGYGYTF
length: 15; J: TRBJ2-1; size: NA; V: TRBV7-9; D: TRBD2; DNA: TGTGCCAGCGGCTTACGACTAGCGGACTCCAATGAGCAGTTCTTC; CDR3: CASGLRLADSNEQFF
length: 15; J: TRBJ2-3; size: NA; V: TRBV7-2; D: NA; DNA: TGTGCCAGCAGCTTTGACTCCACTGGGTGGGATACGCAGTATTTT; CDR3: CASSFDSTGWDTQYF
length: 15; J: TRBJ2-3; size: NA; V: TRBV5-1; D: NA; DNA: TGCGCCAGCAGCTTGACAGTACTTAGCACAGATACGCAGTATTTT; CDR3: CASSLTVLSTDTQYF
length: 14; J: TRBJ2-1; size: NA; V: TRBV15; D: NA; DNA: TGTGCCACCAGCAGAGGGTCCACGAACAATGAGCAGTTCTTC; CDR3: CATSRGSTNNEQFF
length: 13; J: TRBJ1-1; size: few; V: TRBV7-9; D: NA; DNA: TGTGCCAGCAGCTTCTCCGGGTCCGTAGGGGCTTTCTTT; CDR3: CASSFSGSVGAFF
length: 14; J: TRBJ1-2; size: NA; V: TRBV4-1; D: NA; DNA: TGCGCCAGCAGCCAAGAGCCGGGACTCTATGGCTACACCTTC; CDR3: CASSQEPGLYGYTF
length: 13; J: TRBJ2-7; size: NA; V: TRBV2; D: NA; DNA: TGTGCCAGCACTAGACTACCTAACTCCGAGCAGTACTTC; CDR3: CASTRLPNSEQYF